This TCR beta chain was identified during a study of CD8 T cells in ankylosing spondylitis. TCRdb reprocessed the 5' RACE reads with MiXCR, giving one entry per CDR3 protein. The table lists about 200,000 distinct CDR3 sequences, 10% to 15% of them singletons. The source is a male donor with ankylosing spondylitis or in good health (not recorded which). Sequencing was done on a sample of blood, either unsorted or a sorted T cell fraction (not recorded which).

CDR3 sequence: CASSLAGLAEEQYF. CDR3 in DNA: TGTGCCAGCAGCTTAGCGGGACTAGCGGAAGAGCAGTACTTC. The chain joins TRBV7-6 to TRBJ2-7; 11 positions agree with TRBD2. The CDR3 spans 14 residues. V shed 0 bases, J shed 7 bases, and the junction held 2 bases outside the gene matches. In germline, CDR1 is SGHVS, CDR2 FNYEAQ.